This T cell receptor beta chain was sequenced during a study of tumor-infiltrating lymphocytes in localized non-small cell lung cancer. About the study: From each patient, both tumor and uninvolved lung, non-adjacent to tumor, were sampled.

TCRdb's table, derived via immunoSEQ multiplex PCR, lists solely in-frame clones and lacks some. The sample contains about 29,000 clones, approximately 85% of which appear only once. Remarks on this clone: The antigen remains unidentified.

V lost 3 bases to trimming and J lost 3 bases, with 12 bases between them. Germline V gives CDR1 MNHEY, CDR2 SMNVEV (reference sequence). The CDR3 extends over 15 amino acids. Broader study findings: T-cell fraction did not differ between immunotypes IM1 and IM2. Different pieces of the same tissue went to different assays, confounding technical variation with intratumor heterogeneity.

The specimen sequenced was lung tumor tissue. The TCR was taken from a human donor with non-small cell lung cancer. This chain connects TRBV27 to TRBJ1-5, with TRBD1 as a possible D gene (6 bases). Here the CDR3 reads CASSFTRGANQPQHF. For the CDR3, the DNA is TGTGCCAGCAGTTTCACCAGGGGCGCCAATCAGCCCCAGCATTTT.